This T cell receptor beta chain was captured by sequencing in a study of post-analysis software for immune sequencing data (dated by TCRdb to 2013 to 2016). Background on the whole study: Disease courses on record covered relapsing-remitting, secondary progressive and progressive-relapsing multiple sclerosis, though some patients had no subtype annotation. A subset of samples was prepared in parallel using single-end sample barcoding, then pooled and co-amplified after Illumina adapter ligation. Patient repertoires were compared against ten to twelve previously published healthy control repertoires from donors aged about 6 to 28 years.

TCR beta repertoires were profiled from peripheral blood of roughly 13 young patients with multiple sclerosis to demonstrate the VDJtools post-analysis software. Multiple sclerosis patients were children and adolescents aged about 6 to 16 years. Including cysteine and phenylalanine, the CDR3 has 16 amino acids. Just the 48-base CDR3 DNA is kept, in frame starting at base 1. Per the germline V gene, MNHEY is the CDR1 and SVGAGI is the CDR2. V lost 6 bases and J lost 2 bases; the stretch between them is 18 bases long. Study-wide conclusions, independent of this receptor: Strong co-clustering of samples prepared in the same batch was shown by direct clustering with F measure, prompting a batch-effect correction. The control group was slightly older than the multiple sclerosis patient group. Roughly 5 TRBV segments, including TRBV5-6, TRBV5-1 and TRBV20-1, were significantly more frequent in patients than controls. Normalized Chao1 diversity was significantly lower in multiple sclerosis patients than controls, suggesting substantial peripheral T-cell clonal expansion.

This clonotype appeared a few times. Its antigen remains undetermined. Base qualities were left out, and no much larger clone turns up one base away. Libraries were constructed by PCR. The run used an Illumina HiSeq 2500. Unique molecular identifiers were incorporated into TCR beta cDNA libraries to reduce PCR and sequencing biases. Roughly 500,000 cDNA molecules were obtained for every 1 to 10 million input T cells, so each molecule roughly corresponded to one T cell. The patient libraries were prepared and sequenced with the same protocol used for the earlier healthy control dataset. Samples belonging to the same batch were prepared together, multiplexed and sequenced on a shared HiSeq lane. On the study's bioinformatics: Raw barcoded reads were processed with MIGEC, discarding single-read molecular identifier groups before consensus assembly and CDR3 extraction. VDJtools was used for post-analysis of the clonotype tables, and diversity was normalized by down-sampling every dataset to the size of the smallest sample. To correct batch-related cross-sample contamination, repertoire overlap clustering matched CDR3 amino acid sequences but not nucleotide sequences. TCRdb cleaned the public reads at Q25 with fastp, built clones with MiXCR and kept in-frame beta chains. Under each unique CDR3 protein, matching rows form one entry showing the most common genes and DNA. Clone size and V and J calls follow TCRdb, not the original study. In all, the sample holds over 700,000 distinct CDR3 sequences, and roughly 30% of those were seen once. More than 0.45% of the sample goes to the ten largest clones.

The chain is made from TRBV6-5 and TRBJ2-3, and perhaps TRBD1 as D gene, on 5 matching bases. This receptor was identified in a girl aged 10-17 years with multiple sclerosis. Sequenced material: blood. The nucleotides read TGTGCCAGCAGGACATCGTATTTAGGGGTCACAGATACGCAGTATTTT. Its product reads: CASRTSYLGVTDTQYF.